The subject of this entry is one T cell receptor (beta chain). The specificity of this receptor is unknown. Base qualities are not at hand, and no much larger clone is one base apart. The sample belongs to a study of cytomegalovirus exposure and HLA in healthy donors (dated by TCRdb to about 2017). Looking at the study overall: An earlier analysis of roughly 500 of the donors reported 250 to 300 Gb of sequence data and some 120 million unique TCR beta sequences from some 180 million T cells. About 300 gigabases of sequencing data and 70 million to 85 million unique TCR sequences were included in an early release covering about 700 HLA-typed donors. Of the roughly 390 genotyped donors, about 80% fell in the genetic ancestry cluster associated with self-reported Caucasian donors. The study was designed to test whether signatures of past pathogen exposure could be identified by cataloging public T cell receptors. The study used immunosequencing to profile the T cell repertoires of approximately 690 subjects and linked those repertoires to cytomegalovirus serostatus. A separate validation cohort of roughly 110 different subjects was used in addition to the approximately 640-subject first cohort. To predict cytomegalovirus infection status, the study combined high-throughput TCR immunosequencing, statistical association of individual TCRs with disease status, and machine learning. To study patterns of TCR occurrence, a later analysis re-analyzed previously published TCR beta repertoires from around 700 donors and added high-resolution HLA genotyping. In the later analysis, no new phenotypic data were used to find candidate immune exposures; instead, reliance was placed on TCR beta sequences and their occurrence across donors. In an earlier analysis of 587 of the donors, high-throughput TCR beta sequencing was used to judge whether each TCR beta V gene segment behaved as functional or pseudogenic. Donor age, sex, ethnicity and CMV serostatus were compiled together with the repertoire data. In a later genetic analysis, genome-wide SNP genotypes for 398 of the 666 donors were used, and that subset was treated as a discovery cohort. Every discovery cohort repertoire had been produced on one sequencing platform. Both class I and class II loci were covered by HLA typing, at four-digit resolution. The number of typed donors differed by locus: about 620-640 for A, B, C, DRB1 and DQB1; 500 to 550 for DQA1; around 610 for DPA1; and around 450 for DPB1. Several DR-DQ haplotypes were treated as single units for association and clustering because of strong linkage in the cohort. Among 300 to 450 genotyped donors of the cohort, an average of 235,054 unique TCR beta nucleotide sequences were sequenced per donor, 15% to 20% of them non-productive.

Library preparation was by the immunoSEQ multiplex PCR assay. A mixture of 60 forward primers for TCR Vbeta segments and 13 reverse primers for TCR Jbeta segments was used in the multiplex PCR. The CDR3 region of rearranged TCR beta genes was amplified from genomic DNA with a multiplex PCR assay. On the Illumina HiSeq System, the amplified TCR beta libraries were sequenced as 87-base-pair reads. Per the original workflow: A later analysis counted about 80 million unique TCR beta chains across the 690 or so repertoires, and around 12 million of these chains were shared by at least two donors. A nearest-neighbor algorithm error-corrected the raw reads and collapsed the reads into unique sequences, merging closely related sequences to remove PCR and sequencing errors. Alignment of CDR3 sequences to IMGT reference sequences was used to assign V, D and J gene segments. For a sequence to be retained, a match of at least six nucleotides to both a V gene segment and a J gene segment was required. A rearrangement was called productive if the CDR3 had no stop codons and remained in frame with V and J, and every other rearrangement was called non-productive. CDR3 was defined by IMGT convention, running from the second conserved V-encoded cysteine to the conserved J-encoded phenylalanine. The earlier analysis of 550 to 650 of the donors excluded any sequence lacking an unambiguous match to a single V gene segment. An earlier analysis of fewer than 750 of the donors called V segments functional above 56.7% productive rearrangements and segregating when the between-donor standard deviation exceeded 5%. A statistical classification framework was developed to diagnose cytomegalovirus status using the catalog of TCR beta chain sequences. V and J gene assignment, in a later analysis, came from comparing TCR nucleotide sequences with IMGT/GENE-DB human TR gene sequences. In a later analysis, CDR3 sequences and most-parsimonious VDJ recombination scenarios were assigned using the TCRdist pipeline. In a later analysis, each TCR beta chain was defined by its CDR3 amino acid sequence together with its V-gene family, and reads lacking a unique V-gene family were excluded. As a way to deal with suspected cross-contamination and a sequencing artifact, a later analysis dropped roughly 600 nucleotide sequences that were highly shared and had low generation probability. In a later analysis, a clonal expansion index for each public chain was calculated from normalized within-repertoire ranks of inferred template counts. In a later analysis, generation probabilities were computed with a VDJ recombination model fitted to out-of-frame rearrangements, and the resulting probabilities were checked against IGoR. A later analysis scored TCR-TCR, TCR-HLA and TCR-CMV co-occurrence with hypergeometric tests, applying a repertoire-size bias correction to TCR pairs. To estimate false discovery rates, a later analysis permuted the HLA or CMV assignments 20 times. In a later analysis, co-occurring TCRs were grouped using DBSCAN, and TCRdist sequence similarity was added for clustering within HLA-allele-positive subsets. Co-occurrence clustering excluded repertoires with fewer than 30,000 or more than 120,000 public chains, plus five with anomalous nucleotide sharing. Not all clones reach the TCRdb copy of this immuneACCESS table, which keeps in-frame sequences only. Checked studies attribute under half of the gap to unresolved V genes and leave the rest unexplained. The V and J calls and clone size were taken over from that table, and D and trimming were inferred from the DNA. The sample table holds some 130,000 clones, of which around 80% were seen once. 2% to 2.5% of the sample rests with the top ten.

The cohort was made up of under 800 healthy bone marrow donors. All cohort members were sampled while nominally healthy, although unrecorded immune exposures were likely present. The donor tested CMV seronegative and was one of the 352 seronegative cohort members. A peripheral blood sample was provided by each donor, and peripheral blood mononuclear cells were used for TCR beta sequencing. The Qiagen DNeasy Blood Extraction Kit was used to extract genomic DNA from the blood cell samples. The paper's findings and limits, for the study overall: Compared with the approximately 720-donor mean, donors in an Asian-associated ancestry cluster had fewer N-insertions in productive TCRs, according to a later genetic analysis. A few of the identified cytomegalovirus-associated TCR beta chains were confirmed in vitro to be specific for cytomegalovirus antigens. Most TCR sequences were seen in very few donors, while some public TCRs were found in many individuals. A later analysis associated 16,951 TCR beta sequences with specific HLA alleles at a false discovery rate of 0.05. For the cohort, immune exposure information was limited to CMV serostatus. An association between a missense DCLRE1C variant and V-gene and J-gene trimming of TCR beta chains was found in a later genetic analysis and replicated in an independent cohort. A later analysis found that HLA-associated TCR beta chains were more clonally expanded and had lower generation probabilities than equally common non-associated chains. The earlier analysis of around 600 of the donors excluded 15 to 20 rarely observed V segments, including chromosome 9 orphons, because counts were too low. The sequencing pipeline was judged likely to have produced a cluster of highly shared sequence variants as a technical artifact. A further reported finding was that TCR beta sequences accurately predicted the HLA-A and HLA-B alleles for most subjects in the first cohort. It was suggested by the authors that the approach could potentially be generalized to other disease states and immunological phenotypes. Linkage disequilibrium might explain the correlated functional status among segregating V segments, but an unknown experimental factor could not be excluded. In the study, 164 TCR beta chains were listed as associated with cytomegalovirus. In an earlier analysis of 587 of the donors, most TCR beta V segments were observed in productive rearrangements about 90% or about 30% of the time, broadly matching IMGT annotations. Most CMV-associated TCR beta chains appeared to be HLA-restricted in a later analysis, and the HLA associations seemed to be driven largely by CMV exposure. The cohort was sequenced for TCR beta chains only, and without alpha or paired-chain data the features that could be detected were limited. The presence/absence analyses assumed that sequencing depth was roughly uniform across donors, and that assumption may not be true. A later analysis reported that several top co-occurrence clusters appeared linked to parvovirus B19, influenza, CMV and Epstein-Barr virus. In both the original and validation cohorts, the classifier was reported to diagnose cytomegalovirus status with high specificity and sensitivity. A later analysis found that TCR association rates varied across HLA loci, with DRB1 alleles showing the most associated TCRs and HLA-C alleles the fewest. Assigning TCR associations to individual alleles was difficult when HLA alleles, especially DR and DQ, strongly co-occurred. Because HLA typing was unavailable for some donors at each locus, only the typed subset was used in association tests.

The sample taken for sequencing was PBMCs. The TCR comes from a man younger than 40 in good health and CMV-seronegative.

The DNA sequence follows: TGTGCCAGCGCGAGACAGGGAATTAGCAATCAGCCCCAGCATTTT. Its coded protein is CASARQGISNQPQHF. Recombination connected TRBV28 to TRBJ1-5; 7 junctional bases match TRBD1. The germline V gene encodes CDR1 MDHEN and CDR2 SYDVKM. The CDR3 measures 15 amino acids from cysteine to phenylalanine. Just the 45-base CDR3 DNA is kept, in frame starting at base 1. Clipping removes 8 bases from V and 0 bases from J, with 7 as the unmatched junction base count.